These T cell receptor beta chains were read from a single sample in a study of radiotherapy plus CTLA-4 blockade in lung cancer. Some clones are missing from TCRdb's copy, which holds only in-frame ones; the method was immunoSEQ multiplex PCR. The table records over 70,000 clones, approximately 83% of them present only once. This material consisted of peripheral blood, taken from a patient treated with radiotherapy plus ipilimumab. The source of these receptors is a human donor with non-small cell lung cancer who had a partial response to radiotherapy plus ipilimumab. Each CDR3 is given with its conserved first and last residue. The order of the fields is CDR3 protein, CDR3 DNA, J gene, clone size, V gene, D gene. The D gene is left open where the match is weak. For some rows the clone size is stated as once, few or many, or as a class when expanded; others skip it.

CDR3aa: CASRRTGTSRPDTQYF; CDR3nt: TGTGCCAGCAGAAGAACCGGGACTAGTCGCCCAGATACGCAGTATTTT; j_gene: TRBJ2-3; abundance: -; v_gene: TRBV7-3; d_gene: TRBD2
CDR3aa: CASSRAGEETQYF; CDR3nt: TGTGCCAGCTCCCGCGCGGGAGAGGAGACCCAGTACTTC; j_gene: TRBJ2-5; abundance: -; v_gene: TRBV6-5; d_gene: TRBD2
CDR3aa: CASSPRAPGGEGNQPQHF; CDR3nt: TGTGCCAGCTCACCAAGAGCCCCAGGGGGCGAGGGCAATCAGCCCCAGCATTTT; j_gene: TRBJ1-5; abundance: -; v_gene: TRBV18; d_gene: TRBD1
CDR3aa: CASSYRSSSYNEQFF; CDR3nt: TGCGCCAGCAGCTACCGTAGCAGCTCCTACAATGAGCAGTTCTTC; j_gene: TRBJ2-1; abundance: -; v_gene: TRBV5-1; d_gene: -
CDR3aa: CASSWDSRTYEQYF; CDR3nt: TGTGCCAGCAGTTGGGACAGCAGAACCTACGAGCAGTACTTC; j_gene: TRBJ2-7; abundance: once; v_gene: TRBV6-5; d_gene: TRBD1
CDR3aa: CASSFQTGYTEAFF; CDR3nt: TGTGCCAGCAGTTTTCAGACAGGCTACACTGAAGCTTTCTTT; j_gene: TRBJ1-1; abundance: -; v_gene: TRBV27; d_gene: -
CDR3aa: CASSQGTGRDTQYF; CDR3nt: TGCGCCAGCAGCCAAGGGACAGGGAGGGATACGCAGTATTTT; j_gene: TRBJ2-3; abundance: -; v_gene: TRBV4-1; d_gene: TRBD1
CDR3aa: CASSQGQGLNTEAFF; CDR3nt: TGTGCCAGCAGCCAAGGACAGGGTTTGAACACTGAAGCTTTCTTT; j_gene: TRBJ1-1; abundance: -; v_gene: TRBV4-2; d_gene: TRBD1
CDR3aa: CASSLLGQGVINSPLHF; CDR3nt: TGTGCCAGCAGTTTACTCGGACAGGGGGTCATCAATTCACCCCTCCACTTT; j_gene: TRBJ1-6; abundance: -; v_gene: TRBV28; d_gene: TRBD1
CDR3aa: CASSLSEGFRNGYTF; CDR3nt: TGTGCCAGCAGTTTATCGGAGGGTTTTCGGAATGGCTACACCTTC; j_gene: TRBJ1-2; abundance: once; v_gene: TRBV27; d_gene: -
CDR3aa: CASRPGRGNTEAFF; CDR3nt: TGTGCCAGCAGACCAGGCCGGGGGAACACTGAAGCTTTCTTT; j_gene: TRBJ1-1; abundance: once; v_gene: TRBV27; d_gene: -
CDR3aa: CASSPQGTGGEAFF; CDR3nt: TGTGCCAGCAGCCCCCAAGGGACAGGGGGCGAAGCTTTCTTT; j_gene: TRBJ1-1; abundance: -; v_gene: TRBV7-2; d_gene: TRBD1
CDR3aa: CASSIDLGLAGSKDEQFF; CDR3nt: TGTGCCAGTAGTATAGATCTAGGGCTAGCGGGGTCTAAGGATGAGCAGTTCTTC; j_gene: TRBJ2-1; abundance: -; v_gene: TRBV19; d_gene: TRBD2
CDR3aa: CASTAYNSPLHF; CDR3nt: TGTGCCAGCACAGCCTATAATTCACCCCTCCACTTT; j_gene: TRBJ1-6; abundance: -; v_gene: TRBV6-1; d_gene: -
CDR3aa: CASRRLAGTTGELFF; CDR3nt: TGTGCCAGCAGAAGGCTAGCGGGAACGACCGGGGAGCTGTTTTTT; j_gene: TRBJ2-2; abundance: -; v_gene: TRBV6-4; d_gene: TRBD2
CDR3aa: CASSRTTSGNYNEQFF; CDR3nt: TGTGCCAGCAGTCGGACTACTAGCGGGAATTACAATGAGCAGTTCTTC; j_gene: TRBJ2-1; abundance: -; v_gene: TRBV7-9; d_gene: TRBD2
CDR3aa: CASSFVPGLAGGPFNEQFF; CDR3nt: TGTGCCAGCAGTTTTGTCCCGGGACTAGCGGGAGGGCCATTCAATGAGCAGTTCTTC; j_gene: TRBJ2-1; abundance: -; v_gene: TRBV2; d_gene: TRBD2
CDR3aa: CASSRQRQDGYTF; CDR3nt: TGTGCCAGTAGTAGACAGAGGCAGGATGGCTACACCTTC; j_gene: TRBJ1-2; abundance: -; v_gene: TRBV19; d_gene: -
CDR3aa: CSVEGQETSYEQYF; CDR3nt: TGCAGCGTTGAGGGACAGGAGACCTCCTACGAGCAGTACTTC; j_gene: TRBJ2-7; abundance: -; v_gene: TRBV29-1; d_gene: TRBD1
CDR3aa: CASSTYANTEAFF; CDR3nt: TGTGCCAGCAGTACCTACGCCAACACTGAAGCTTTCTTT; j_gene: TRBJ1-1; abundance: -; v_gene: TRBV27; d_gene: -
CDR3aa: CASSKAGQGDNEQFF; CDR3nt: TGTGCCAGCAGTAAAGCGGGACAGGGTGACAATGAGCAGTTCTTC; j_gene: TRBJ2-1; abundance: -; v_gene: TRBV2; d_gene: TRBD1
CDR3aa: CASRPPGLAGGNEQYF; CDR3nt: TGCGCCAGCAGACCACCGGGACTAGCGGGAGGCAACGAGCAGTACTTC; j_gene: TRBJ2-7; abundance: -; v_gene: TRBV10-2; d_gene: TRBD2
CDR3aa: CASSLYGGYNEQFF; CDR3nt: TGTGCCAGCAGCTTATACGGGGGATACAATGAGCAGTTCTTC; j_gene: TRBJ2-1; abundance: -; v_gene: TRBV11-3; d_gene: -
CDR3aa: CASQGALMNTEAFF; CDR3nt: TGTGCCAGCCAGGGGGCCCTAATGAACACTGAAGCTTTCTTT; j_gene: TRBJ1-1; abundance: -; v_gene: TRBV14; d_gene: TRBD1
CDR3aa: CASSIGQASNQPQHF; CDR3nt: TGTGCCAGTAGTATAGGGCAGGCTAGCAATCAGCCCCAGCATTTT; j_gene: TRBJ1-5; abundance: once; v_gene: TRBV19; d_gene: -
CDR3aa: CASSSGTSGSSSTGELFF; CDR3nt: TGCGCCAGCAGTTCCGGGACTAGCGGGAGTAGTAGTACCGGGGAGCTGTTTTTT; j_gene: TRBJ2-2; abundance: -; v_gene: TRBV5-1; d_gene: TRBD2
CDR3aa: CAISEQDRTSTDTQYF; CDR3nt: TGTGCCATCAGTGAGCAGGATCGGACTAGCACAGATACGCAGTATTTT; j_gene: TRBJ2-3; abundance: once; v_gene: TRBV10-3; d_gene: -
CDR3aa: CASSSGGTEAFF; CDR3nt: TGTGCCAGCTCATCAGGGGGGACTGAAGCTTTCTTT; j_gene: TRBJ1-1; abundance: -; v_gene: TRBV18; d_gene: TRBD1
CDR3aa: CAIRLAGSTDTQYF; CDR3nt: TGTGCCATCAGACTAGCGGGAAGCACAGATACGCAGTATTTT; j_gene: TRBJ2-3; abundance: -; v_gene: TRBV10-3; d_gene: TRBD2
CDR3aa: CASSYSKTGAGGELFF; CDR3nt: TGTGCCAGCAGTTACTCGAAGACAGGGGCAGGCGGGGAGCTGTTTTTT; j_gene: TRBJ2-2; abundance: -; v_gene: TRBV6-5; d_gene: TRBD1
CDR3aa: CASSSGLRETQYF; CDR3nt: TGTGCCAGCAGCTCGGGTCTCAGAGAGACCCAGTACTTC; j_gene: TRBJ2-5; abundance: -; v_gene: TRBV9; d_gene: -
CDR3aa: CSARAAEQYF; CDR3nt: TGCAGCGCCAGAGCGGCCGAGCAGTACTTC; j_gene: TRBJ2-7; abundance: -; v_gene: TRBV29-1; d_gene: -
CDR3aa: CASGGTGLYGYTF; CDR3nt: TGTGCTAGTGGTGGGACAGGGCTTTATGGCTACACCTTC; j_gene: TRBJ1-2; abundance: -; v_gene: TRBV12-5; d_gene: TRBD1
CDR3aa: CAWGWTANTEAFF; CDR3nt: TGTGCCTGGGGTTGGACAGCGAACACTGAAGCTTTCTTT; j_gene: TRBJ1-1; abundance: -; v_gene: TRBV30; d_gene: -
CDR3aa: CASSTPSGGHYGYTF; CDR3nt: TGTGCCAGTAGTACCCCCAGTGGGGGCCACTATGGCTACACCTTC; j_gene: TRBJ1-2; abundance: -; v_gene: TRBV19; d_gene: -
CDR3aa: CASRREGLVNAGELFF; CDR3nt: TGTGCCAGTAGAAGAGAAGGACTAGTCAACGCCGGGGAGCTGTTTTTT; j_gene: TRBJ2-2; abundance: -; v_gene: TRBV19; d_gene: TRBD2
CDR3aa: CASSRLDRVLAFF; CDR3nt: TGTGCCAGCAGCCGTCTTGACAGGGTGCTGGCTTTCTTT; j_gene: TRBJ1-1; abundance: -; v_gene: TRBV6-6; d_gene: TRBD1
CDR3aa: CASSKESRGMYQEPSTDTQYF; CDR3nt: TGTGCCAGCAGCAAAGAATCTAGAGGGATGTATCAGGAACCTAGCACAGATACGCAGTATTTT; j_gene: TRBJ2-3; abundance: -; v_gene: TRBV21-1; d_gene: -
CDR3aa: CASSRGLANAPPSGANVLTF; CDR3nt: TGTGCCAGCAGCAGGGGACTAGCGAACGCCCCGCCCTCTGGGGCCAACGTCCTGACTTTC; j_gene: TRBJ2-6; abundance: -; v_gene: TRBV5-4; d_gene: TRBD2
CDR3aa: CASSTERTGANTGELFF; CDR3nt: TGTGCCAGTAGTACAGAGCGGACAGGGGCGAACACCGGGGAGCTGTTTTTT; j_gene: TRBJ2-2; abundance: few; v_gene: TRBV19; d_gene: TRBD1
CDR3aa: CASSVAGKREAYNEQFF; CDR3nt: TGTGCCAGCAGCGTAGCGGGAAAGCGGGAGGCCTACAATGAGCAGTTCTTC; j_gene: TRBJ2-1; abundance: -; v_gene: TRBV9; d_gene: TRBD2
CDR3aa: CASSLQGDESPLHF; CDR3nt: TGTGCCAGCAGCTTACAGGGGGACGAGTCACCCCTCCACTTT; j_gene: TRBJ1-6; abundance: -; v_gene: TRBV7-9; d_gene: TRBD1
CDR3aa: CASSRDSRYEQYF; CDR3nt: TGCGCCAGCAGCAGGGACAGCCGCTACGAGCAGTACTTC; j_gene: TRBJ2-7; abundance: once; v_gene: TRBV5-1; d_gene: TRBD1
CDR3aa: CASSSDPTRSNYGYTF; CDR3nt: TGCGCCAGCAGCTCCGACCCAACTCGGAGTAACTATGGCTACACCTTC; j_gene: TRBJ1-2; abundance: -; v_gene: TRBV5-1; d_gene: -
CDR3aa: CASSRGLPDTQYF; CDR3nt: TGTGCCAGCAGCCGCGGACTACCAGATACGCAGTATTTT; j_gene: TRBJ2-3; abundance: -; v_gene: TRBV7-9; d_gene: -
CDR3aa: CASTSHRARNTEAFF; CDR3nt: TGTGCCAGCACGTCCCACAGGGCAAGGAACACTGAAGCTTTCTTT; j_gene: TRBJ1-1; abundance: -; v_gene: TRBV2; d_gene: -
CDR3aa: CASSYRAGNQPQHF; CDR3nt: TGTGCCAGCAGTTACCGAGCGGGCAATCAGCCCCAGCATTTT; j_gene: TRBJ1-5; abundance: -; v_gene: TRBV6-5; d_gene: -
CDR3aa: CASSIGGQGSYEQYF; CDR3nt: TGTGCCAGTAGTATAGGGGGACAGGGGTCCTACGAGCAGTACTTC; j_gene: TRBJ2-7; abundance: -; v_gene: TRBV19; d_gene: TRBD1
CDR3aa: CASSLAPRGGSGYGYTF; CDR3nt: TGTGCCAGCAGCTTAGCTCCCAGAGGGGGATCAGGGTATGGCTACACCTTC; j_gene: TRBJ1-2; abundance: -; v_gene: TRBV7-8; d_gene: -
CDR3aa: CASSLAIYNEQFF; CDR3nt: TGCGCCAGCAGCCTAGCCATTTACAATGAGCAGTTCTTC; j_gene: TRBJ2-1; abundance: once; v_gene: TRBV4-3; d_gene: -